One and the same sample provided the 21 T cell receptor beta chains below, sequenced in a study of cytotoxic CD8 clonotypes in ibrutinib-treated CLL. The assay was immunoSEQ multiplex PCR, and TCRdb's table has in-frame clones only and misses some. The repertoire holds 330,000 or so clones, with approximately 67% as singletons. The sequenced sample was PBMCs, obtained after 36 months of ibrutinib treatment. All receptors come from a human donor with chronic lymphocytic leukemia.

This clone was detected only a few times. The genes are TRBV2 and TRBJ1-2; D not resolved. The CDR3 is made up of 11 amino acids. V was trimmed by 6 bases and J by 5 bases, leaving 7 bases between them. The V gene's germline CDR1 is SNHLY and CDR2 FYNNEI. CDR3 bases: TGTGCCAGCAGCTCCCAATATGGCTACACCTTC. Translated: CASSSQYGYTF.

This chain links TRBV5-1 with TRBJ2-7, with D possibly called TRBD1 or TRBD2 (5 bases each). This CDR3 has 11 amino acids. Germline V gene data show CDR1 as SGHRS and CDR2 as YFSETQ. Trimming left V 4 bases short and J 6 bases short, with 8 bases between. The CDR3 nucleotides are TGCGCCAGCAGCAGGGACGGCGAGCAGTACTTC. It is translated as CASSRDGEQYF.

The V and J genes are TRBV4-1 and TRBJ2-7, with 7 bases fitting TRBD1. This CDR3 contains 14 residues. Germline V gene lookup returns CDR1 MGHRA and CDR2 YSYEKL. Trimming at V came to 7 bases and at J to 5 bases, leaving 11 bases not matched to a gene. For the CDR3, the DNA is TGCGCCAGCAATTTTAGACAGGGCGGCGACGAGCAGTACTTC. Residues: CASNFRQGGDEQYF.

The J gene is TRBJ1-1, the V gene TRBV4-3; D ambiguous. From germline, CDR1 is LGHNA and CDR2 YSLEER. V was cut by 8 bases and J by 2 bases, with 12 bases left in between. CDR3 length equals 13 residues. CDR3 in DNA: TGCGCCAGCTCCCGGGCAGTTAACACTGAAGCTTTCTTT. Residues: CASSRAVNTEAFF.

V usage is TRBV19 and J usage is TRBJ2-1; D may be TRBD1 (5 bases). The germline gives CDR1 LNHDA, CDR2 SQIVND (reference sequence). There are 13 residues in the CDR3. V lost 7 bases and J lost 5, with 12 bases in between. Here the CDR3 DNA reads TGTGCCAGTAAGGGGAAAGGGAACAATGAGCAGTTCTTC. As protein: CASKGKGNNEQFF.

The chain joins TRBV5-1 to TRBJ2-7; weak D call: TRBD2 (5 bases). The germline gives CDR1 SGHRS, CDR2 YFSETQ. V was shortened by 4 bases and J by 5 bases, with 10 bases between the two germline ends. This CDR3 spans 12 amino acids. This chain's CDR3 is CASSPGLNEQYF. The DNA for the CDR3 is TGCGCCAGCAGCCCCGGACTCAACGAGCAGTACTTC.

The chain couples TRBV4-2 to TRBJ2-3; D is unresolved. CDR3 length: 18 residues. Germline CDR1 is LGHNA and CDR2 is YNFKEQ. Trimming pared 0 bases from V and 0 bases from J, leaving 16 bases between. CDR3 in amino acids: CASSQDWWRTSSTDTQYF. Here the CDR3 DNA reads TGTGCCAGCAGCCAAGACTGGTGGCGGACCTCTAGCACAGATACGCAGTATTTT.

DNA of the CDR3: TGTGCCGTTTCCACTTCAGGGGTTAGGACAGATACGCAGTATTTT. It codes for CAVSTSGVRTDTQYF. J is TRBJ2-3 and V is TRBV28; D might be TRBD1 (6 bases). Germline values: CDR1 MDHEN, CDR2 SYDVKM. The CDR3 spans 15 residues. The V end was cut by 11 bases, the J end by 3 bases, with 21 bases between.

CDR3 DNA: TGTGCCAGCAGTCCGGGACTAGCGGGGCTCGAGCAGTACTTC. The encoded protein is CASSPGLAGLEQYF. V and J are TRBV27 and TRBJ2-7, with 13 bases fitting TRBD2. Germline V gives CDR1 MNHEY, CDR2 SMNVEV (reference sequence). J was trimmed by 6 bases and V by 5 bases; bases with no gene match: 4. The CDR3 extends over 14 amino acids.

This clone was seen a few times. The genes are TRBV11-1 and TRBJ2-5, with a tentative D call TRBD1 (6 bases). Germline loops: CDR1 SGHAT, CDR2 FQDESV (reference sequence). There are 17 residues in the CDR3. V dropped 2 bases and J dropped 1 base, with 17 bases sitting between them. CDR3 residues: CASSLSWSGTPQETQYF. The CDR3 DNA follows: TGTGCCAGCAGCTTATCCTGGTCCGGGACACCCCAAGAGACCCAGTACTTC.

The chain joins TRBV6-5 to TRBJ2-2; D call uncertain. Trimming left V 4 bases short and J 7 bases short, with 4 bases between. The CDR3 runs to 11 residues. CDR1 is MNHEY and CDR2 is SVGAGI in the germline V gene. The CDR3 DNA reads TGTGCCAGCAGTTCCCACGGGGAGCTGTTTTTT. Encoded protein: CASSSHGELFF.

This rearrangement joins TRBV5-1 to TRBJ2-2, with 7 positions matching TRBD2. J was trimmed by 9 bases and V by 4 bases; bases with no gene match: 12. CDR3 length equals 15 residues. The germline V gene encodes CDR1 SGHRS and CDR2 YFSETQ. The CDR3: CASSLRGEAARELFF. For the CDR3, the DNA is TGCGCCAGCAGCCTACGGGGGGAGGCGGCCCGGGAGCTGTTTTTT.

The rearrangement uses TRBV10-2 and TRBJ1-1, with D tentatively TRBD1 (5 bases). CDR1 WSHSY and CDR2 SAAADI come from the germline V gene. The V gene lost 6 bases and the J gene lost 9 bases, with 20 bases spanning the gap. This CDR3 is 14 amino acids long. The CDR3 protein is CASRVGAATSQAFF. Here the CDR3 DNA reads TGCGCCAGCAGGGTAGGGGCAGCGACATCCCAAGCTTTCTTT.

This clone was seen once. The chain recombines TRBV5-1 with TRBJ2-7; D remains ambiguous. V was clipped by 4 bases and J by 1 base, with 12 bases between them. Germline-derived CDR1 and CDR2 are SGHRS and YFSETQ. The CDR3 totals 14 residues. Here the CDR3 DNA reads TGCGCCAGCAGCCAAGGATGGGGTTCCTACGAGCAGTACTTC. It encodes CASSQGWGSYEQYF.

This rearrangement joins TRBV18 to TRBJ2-7; no clear D gene. The germline CDR1 and CDR2 sequences are KGHSH and LQKENI. CDR3 size: 14 residues. V was shortened by 2 bases and J by 7 bases, with 15 bases between the two germline ends. CDR3 residues: CASSPYGTLGEQYF. CDR3 in DNA: TGTGCCAGCTCACCATACGGAACCCTTGGAGAGCAGTACTTC.

The chain employs TRBV7-2 and TRBJ2-6; D may be TRBD1 or TRBD2 (6 bases each). Looked up from germline, CDR1 is SGHTA and CDR2 is FQGNSA. The CDR3 is 16 residues long. Trimming pared 1 base from V and 0 bases from J, leaving 7 bases between. This CDR3 is CASSLGGASGANVLTF. As DNA, the CDR3 is TGTGCCAGCAGCTTAGGGGGGGCCTCTGGGGCCAACGTCCTGACTTTC.

V gene TRBV7-9 combines with J gene TRBJ2-5; maybe TRBD1 (5 bases). The germline gives CDR1 SEHNR, CDR2 FQNEAQ (reference sequence). Trimming removed 3 bases from V and 2 bases from J, with 7 bases in between. The CDR3 runs 13 residues. The CDR3 DNA is TGTGCCAGCAGCTTGGGGCTACAAGAGACCCAGTACTTC. Translated, it gives CASSLGLQETQYF.

The chain joins TRBV14 to TRBJ1-4; 8 bases are a match to TRBD1. This CDR3 spans 11 amino acids. V gave up 8 bases and J gave up 12 bases; unmatched junction bases: 5. In germline, CDR1 is SGHDN, CDR2 FVKESK. The CDR3 sequence is CASSGGVELFF. The CDR3, as DNA: TGTGCCAGCTCAGGGGGCGTGGAACTGTTTTTT.

This clone was detected only a few times. The chain recombines TRBV5-1 with TRBJ2-7, with a possible D match to TRBD2 (6 bases). Trimming left V 3 bases short and J 0 bases short, with 16 bases between. Germline V gene lookup returns CDR1 SGHRS and CDR2 YFSETQ. This CDR3 spans 16 amino acids. The CDR3 nucleotides read TGCGCCAGCAGCTGGGCGGGGCCGACGAGCTCCTACGAGCAGTACTTC. Residues: CASSWAGPTSSYEQYF.

As for this clone: The junction shows a germline mismatch at one end, possibly a read error. CDR3 sequence reads: CASRTSSQLMNTEVFF. The CDR3 nucleotides are TGTGCCAGCAGAACGTCCTCCCAGCTCATGAACACTGAAGTTTTCTTT. The chain combines TRBV7-9 with TRBJ1-1; D uncertain. The CDR3 length is 16 residues. Germline assignment: CDR1 SEHNR and CDR2 FQNEAQ (reference sequence).

The sample holds one count of this clone. The chain carries TRBV5-1 and TRBJ2-3; 9 bases align to TRBD2. CDR1 and CDR2 from the germline V gene are SGHRS and YFSETQ. The length of the CDR3 is 15 residues. V lost 5 bases to trimming and J lost 2 bases; unmatched junction nucleotides: 6. The CDR3 sequence is CASRNRLAATDTQYF. The DNA of the CDR3 is TGCGCCAGCAGAAATAGACTAGCGGCCACAGATACGCAGTATTTT.